The 20 T cell receptor beta chains below were found in one sample sequenced in a study of shared clonotypes between healthy human individuals. Here immunoSEQ multiplex PCR was the method, and the copy in TCRdb shows in-frame clones only, minus some. The sample holds roughly 590,000 clones, 95% to 96% seen once. CD45RO-negative CD8 cells positively selected for CCR7 made up the naive population, which excluded terminally differentiated effector memory CD45RA+ cells. Sequenced material: naive CD8+ T cells sorted from blood. The receptors were sampled from a woman in her 30s in good health.

This chain joins TRBV5-6 and TRBJ2-5; 7 bases agree with TRBD1. The CDR3 length is 14 residues. In germline, CDR1 is SGHDT, CDR2 YYEEEE. The J segment lost 5 bases and the V segment lost 0 bases, leaving 4 bases of the junction unmatched. The CDR3 DNA is TGTGCCAGCAGCTTGGGACAGGGAGAGGAGACCCAGTACTTC. This translates into CASSLGQGEETQYF.

This chain links TRBV7-6 with TRBJ2-5; 8 positions agree with TRBD1. The J call may be wrong; the DNA end is better matched by TRBJ2-7. This CDR3 is 17 amino acids long. Germline V gene sequence: CDR1 SGHVS, CDR2 FNYEAQ. The CDR3, as DNA: TGTGCCAGCAGCTTAGATGTTGGGACAGGAAAGGACTACGAGCAGTACTTC. This encodes CASSLDVGTGKDYEQYF.

V and J are TRBV27 and TRBJ2-6, with D unclear. There are 14 residues in the CDR3. Germline loops: CDR1 MNHEY, CDR2 SMNVEV (reference sequence). The ends were cut back, 1 base at V and 3 bases at J, with 4 bases in the middle. The chain's CDR3 is CASSLLFGANVLTF. CDR3 nucleotide sequence: TGTGCCAGCAGTTTATTGTTTGGGGCCAACGTCCTGACTTTC.

V gene TRBV5-5 combines with J gene TRBJ2-5; D remains unclear. V lost 4 bases and J lost 2, with 15 bases in between. Germline assignment: CDR1 SGHKS and CDR2 YYEKEE (reference sequence). The CDR3 sequence is 15 residues long. The CDR3 here is CASSLEGLGQETQYF. The CDR3 region has the DNA TGTGCCAGCAGCCTGGAAGGGTTGGGTCAAGAGACCCAGTACTTC.

The chain carries TRBV5-6 and TRBJ2-2, with 8 bases lining up with TRBD2. Per the germline V gene, CDR1 is SGHDT and CDR2 is YYEEEE. The CDR3 sequence is 16 residues long. V dropped 2 bases and J dropped 1; count of bases not matched to a gene: 4. The CDR3 is CASSFGLAGNTGELFF. The CDR3 DNA follows: TGTGCCAGCAGCTTTGGGCTAGCGGGGAACACCGGGGAGCTGTTTTTT.

V is TRBV28 and J is TRBJ1-5; D gene ambiguous. Trimming removed 1 base from V and 4 bases from J, with 14 bases in between. The CDR3 spans 16 residues. The germline V gene has CDR1 MDHEN and CDR2 SYDVKM. The CDR3 is CASSLLPDYGNQPQHF. Written as DNA, the CDR3 is TGTGCCAGCAGTTTATTACCGGACTACGGGAATCAGCCCCAGCATTTT. Filled out from reference TRBV28 and TRBJ1-5, the complete variable domain reads DVKVTQSSRYLVKRTGEKVFLECVQDMDHENMFWYRQDPGLGLRLIYFSYDVKMKEKGDIPEGYSVSREKKERFSLILESASTNQTSMYLCASSLLPDYGNQPQHFGDGTRLSIL.

The CDR3 is CASSPSTPSWHQPQHF. The CDR3, as DNA: TGTGCCAGCAGTCCATCCACACCGAGTTGGCATCAGCCCCAGCATTTT. J is TRBJ1-5 and V is TRBV6-6; D not certain. The germline V gene has CDR1 MNHNY and CDR2 SVGAGI (reference sequence). The CDR3 runs to 16 residues. V gave up 5 bases and J gave up 5 bases, with 19 bases separating them.

V and J are TRBV4-1 and TRBJ2-7, with 7 bases identical to TRBD2. Trimming removed 1 base from V and 3 bases from J; junction bases left unmatched: 9. In germline, CDR1 is MGHRA, CDR2 YSYEKL. CDR3 length: 16 amino acids. In nucleotides, the CDR3 is TGCGCCAGCAGCCAAGTTGGTTTGGCGGGAGACTACGAGCAGTACTTC. Its protein product is CASSQVGLAGDYEQYF.

On this clone itself: This specimen includes other DNA sequences encoding the same CDR3. This chain uses TRBV9 with TRBJ2-7, with D maybe TRBD2 (5 bases). The CDR3 totals 13 residues. Deletions cut 0 bases from V and 3 bases from J, with 7 bases between. CDR1 is SGDLS, CDR2 YYNGEE, per germline. The CDR3 DNA reads TGTGCCAGCAGCGTAGCTGGGAGCTACGAGCAGTACTTC. Its translation: CASSVAGSYEQYF.

The rearrangement links TRBV7-9 to TRBJ2-1; D remains ambiguous. V was cut by 0 bases and J by 5 bases, with 5 bases left in between. The CDR3 is 13 residues long. Germline V gives CDR1 SEHNR, CDR2 FQNEAQ (reference sequence). The CDR3 protein is CASSLALDNEQFF. The CDR3 DNA follows: TGTGCCAGCAGCTTAGCCCTAGACAATGAGCAGTTCTTC.

This sequence joins TRBV11-3 and TRBJ1-2; a weak D match, TRBD1 (5 bases). CDR1 is SGHNT, CDR2 YENEEA, per germline. The CDR3 spans 14 residues. V was cut by 6 bases and J by 5 bases, with 16 bases left in between. The CDR3, as DNA: TGTGCCAGCAGTTCCCCGGCAGGGTGGTATGGCTACACCTTC. Translated: CASSSPAGWYGYTF.

The chain recombines TRBV28 with TRBJ2-5; 11 bases map to TRBD2. Germline V gives CDR1 MDHEN, CDR2 SYDVKM. This CDR3 has 16 amino acids. With V trimmed by 1 base and J by 3 bases, 4 bases remained unmatched. The CDR3 DNA sequence: TGTGCCAGCAGTTTATTTACTAGCGGGAGAAAAGAGACCCAGTACTTC. This sequence encodes CASSLFTSGRKETQYF.

V and J are TRBV11-2 and TRBJ2-2; D is undetermined. This CDR3 has 13 amino acids. Per the germline V gene, CDR1 is SGHAT and CDR2 is FQNNGV. V lost 0 bases and J 7 bases, leaving 6 bases between the germline ends. This chain's CDR3 is CASSLDTGGELFF. The CDR3 bases are TGTGCCAGCAGCTTAGATACTGGCGGGGAGCTGTTTTTT. The whole variable domain, filled in from reference TRBV11-2 and TRBJ2-2, reads EAGVAQSPRYKIIEKRQSVAFWCNPISGHATLYWYQQILGQGPKLLIQFQNNGVVDDSQLPKDRFSAERLKGVDSTLKIQPAKLEDSAVYLCASSLDTGGELFFGEGSRLTVL.

This chain joins TRBV5-1 and TRBJ2-7, with TRBD1 matching over 7 bases. The CDR3 sequence is 15 residues long. The ends lost 3 bases at V and 5 bases at J; junction bases unmatched: 11. Germline loops: CDR1 SGHRS, CDR2 YFSETQ. The CDR3 coding sequence is TGCGCCAGCAGCTCCTGGACAGGTCCTGGGGACGAGCAGTACTTC. Translation gives CASSSWTGPGDEQYF.

The chain uses TRBV15 and TRBJ2-7; D remains unclear. Germline V gives CDR1 LNHNV, CDR2 YYDKDF (reference sequence). This CDR3 comprises 13 residues. Trimming removed 1 base from V and 6 bases from J, with 10 bases in between. The CDR3 loop reads CATSRVLKVEQYF. For the CDR3, the DNA is TGTGCCACCAGCAGAGTTCTCAAAGTCGAGCAGTACTTC.

The V gene is TRBV2, the J gene TRBJ2-7; the match to TRBD2 covers 13 bases. This CDR3 contains 14 residues. Germline lookup yields CDR1 SNHLY and CDR2 FYNNEI. V lost 8 bases to trimming and J lost 7 bases; unmatched junction nucleotides: 8. CDR3 DNA sequence: TGTGCCAGCGGGAATCTGGGACTAGCGGGGGAGCAGTACTTC. It yields the protein CASGNLGLAGEQYF. Complete variable domain (other parts from reference TRBV2 and TRBJ2-7): EPEVTQTPSHQVTQMGQEVILRCVPISNHLYFYWYRQILGQKVEFLVSFYNNEISEKSEIFDDQFSVERPDGSNFTLKIRSTKLEDSAMYFCASGNLGLAGEQYFGPGTRLTVT.

V gene TRBV28 combines with J gene TRBJ2-7, with TRBD2 identical over 8 bases. CDR1 is MDHEN and CDR2 is SYDVKM in the germline V gene. This CDR3 contains 14 residues. The ends lost 3 bases at V and 4 bases at J; junction bases unmatched: 5. CDR3 loop: CASSFSGLAYEQYF. CDR3 DNA sequence: TGTGCCAGCAGTTTTTCAGGACTAGCTTACGAGCAGTACTTC. Looking up the rest from reference TRBV28 and TRBJ2-7 gives the full variable domain: DVKVTQSSRYLVKRTGEKVFLECVQDMDHENMFWYRQDPGLGLRLIYFSYDVKMKEKGDIPEGYSVSREKKERFSLILESASTNQTSMYLCASSFSGLAYEQYFGPGTRLTVT.

The chain links TRBV28 to TRBJ2-2; the D is unclear. Germline lookup yields CDR1 MDHEN and CDR2 SYDVKM. Trimming cost V 8 bases and J 7 bases, with 14 bases left between them. The CDR3 sequence is 13 residues long. The chain's CDR3 is CASSMTLVGELFF. For the CDR3, the DNA is TGTGCCAGCTCCATGACCCTGGTCGGGGAGCTGTTTTTT.

The rearrangement joins TRBV9 to TRBJ1-1; D unclear. Trimming stripped 5 bases from V and 1 base from J, with 6 bases between. The CDR3 extends over 12 amino acids. Per the germline V gene, CDR1 is SGDLS and CDR2 is YYNGEE. The CDR3 nucleotides are TGTGCCAGCAGTCGGGGGAACACTGAAGCTTTCTTT. As protein: CASSRGNTEAFF.

The chain is built from TRBV6-1 and TRBJ1-5; no firm D call. V was trimmed by 0 bases and J by 3 bases, leaving 18 bases between them. CDR3 size: 18 residues. Germline V gene lookup returns CDR1 MNHNS and CDR2 SASEGT. Here the CDR3 reads CASSEAVPVSRVNQPQHF. The CDR3 nucleotides are TGTGCCAGCAGTGAAGCGGTCCCTGTTTCGAGGGTCAATCAGCCCCAGCATTTT.